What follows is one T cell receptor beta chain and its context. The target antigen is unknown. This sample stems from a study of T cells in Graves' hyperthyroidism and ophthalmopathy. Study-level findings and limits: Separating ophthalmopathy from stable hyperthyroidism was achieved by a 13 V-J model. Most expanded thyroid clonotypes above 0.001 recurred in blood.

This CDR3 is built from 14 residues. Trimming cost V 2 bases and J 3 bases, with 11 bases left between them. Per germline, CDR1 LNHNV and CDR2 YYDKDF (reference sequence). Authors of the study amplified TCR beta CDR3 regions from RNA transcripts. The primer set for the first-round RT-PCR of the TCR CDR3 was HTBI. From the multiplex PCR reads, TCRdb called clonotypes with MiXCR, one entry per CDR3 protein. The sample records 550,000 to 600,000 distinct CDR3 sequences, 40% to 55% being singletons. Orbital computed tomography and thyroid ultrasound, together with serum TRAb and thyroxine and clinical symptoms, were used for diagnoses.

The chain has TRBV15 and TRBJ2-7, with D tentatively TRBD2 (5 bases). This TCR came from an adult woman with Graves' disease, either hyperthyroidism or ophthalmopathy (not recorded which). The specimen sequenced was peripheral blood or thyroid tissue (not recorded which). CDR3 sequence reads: CATSRSGNFYEQYF. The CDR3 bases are TGTGCCACCAGCAGATCCGGGAACTTCTACGAGCAGTACTTC.